The 10 T cell receptor beta chains below all came from one sample that was sequenced in a study of CD8+CD57+ T cells in acquired aplastic anemia. According to the study, genomic DNA was the template for TCR beta VDJ and CDR3 profiling. A single record per CDR3 protein comes from TCRdb applying MiXCR to the reads. The repertoire holds about 200,000 distinct CDR3 sequences, with roughly 35% as singletons. The material sequenced was sorted CD4+, CD8+, or CD8+CD57+ T cells (not recorded which) from PBMCs. Receptors originate from a human donor in good health, serving as a control.

The chain recombines TRBV4-1 with TRBJ1-3; possible D gene TRBD1, 6 bases. CDR3 length: 17 amino acids. V was trimmed by 4 bases and J by 0 bases, leaving 16 bases between them. Germline loops: CDR1 MGHRA, CDR2 YSYEKL. The CDR3 DNA reads TGCGCCAGCAGCCGGCAACAGACAGGCTTCTCTGGAAACACCATATATTTT. This gives the protein CASSRQQTGFSGNTIYF.

The genes are TRBV19 and TRBJ1-2; D is undetermined. Trimming cost V 3 bases and J 0 bases, with 11 bases left between them. Germline V lookup: CDR1 LNHDA, CDR2 SQIVND (reference sequence). There are 15 residues in the CDR3. CDR3 nucleotide sequence: TGTGCCAGTAGTATTACAACAGCTTCTAACTATGGCTACACCTTC. This encodes CASSITTASNYGYTF.

The V gene is TRBV20-1, the J gene TRBJ2-3; D is uncertain. The CDR3 runs to 15 residues. V was trimmed by 1 base and J by 4 bases, leaving 15 bases between them. Germline V gene lookup returns CDR1 DFQATT and CDR2 SNEGSKA (reference sequence). Here the CDR3 DNA reads TGCAGTGCTAGAGGTGGGGTAAGACAAGCAGATACGCAGTATTTT. Translation gives CSARGGVRQADTQYF.

This clonotype was counted ten times or more. V usage is TRBV20-1 and J usage is TRBJ1-5; D is unclear. Per germline, CDR1 DFQATT and CDR2 SNEGSKA (reference sequence). Trimming left V 6 bases short and J 14 bases short, with 23 bases between. This CDR3 comprises 13 residues. CDR3 bases: TGCAGTGCGTCGGACGGGCTTCGGGTTGAGGAGCATTTT. Encoded protein: CSASDGLRVEEHF.

Turning to this clonotype: One end of the junction is discordant with germline, which a read error may explain. This chain uses TRBV28 with TRBJ1-6; 7 positions match TRBD1. The CDR3 is 13 amino acids. CDR1 and CDR2 from the germline V gene are MDHEN and SYDVKM. In DNA, the CDR3 is TGTGCCGGCAGTTTAGGGGCAGGGGGGCCCCTCCACTTT. Translation gives CAGSLGAGGPLHF.

This chain links TRBV7-9 with TRBJ2-7; 9 nucleotides line up with TRBD1. With 6 bases clipped from V and 3 bases from J, the junction kept 3 bases outside the gene matches. Germline V lookup: CDR1 SEHNR, CDR2 FQNEAQ (reference sequence). The CDR3 length is 13 residues. In DNA form, the CDR3 reads TGTGCCAGCAGACGGGGACAGGGCTACGAGCAGTACTTC. This codes for CASRRGQGYEQYF. Full variable domain (remainder filled in from reference TRBV7-9 and TRBJ2-7): DTGVSQNPRHKITKRGQNVTFRCDPISEHNRLYWYRQTLGQGPEFLTYFQNEAQLEKSRLLSDRFSAERPKGSFSTLEIQRTEQGDSAMYLCASRRGQGYEQYFGPGTRLTVT.

This clonotype has a count of ten or more. The rearrangement joins TRBV14 to TRBJ1-2; D gene unclear. CDR3 length equals 14 residues. The germline V gene encodes CDR1 SGHDN and CDR2 FVKESK. Trimming pared 1 base from V and 0 bases from J, leaving 6 bases between. CDR3 region: CASSQVRPNYGYTF. CDR3 nucleotide sequence: TGTGCCAGCAGCCAAGTTCGTCCTAACTATGGCTACACCTTC.

About this clonotype itself: Possible read error: a much larger clone is one base away. V is TRBV20-1 and J is TRBJ1-1; D uncertain. Per the germline V gene, CDR1 is DFQATT and CDR2 is SNEGSKA (reference sequence). With 1 base removed from V and 3 bases from J, the gap between germline ends came to 27 bases. This CDR3 is built from 19 residues. The CDR3 sequence: CSARVVQAVNLRLDTEAFF. The CDR3 DNA follows: TGCAGTGCTAGAGTTGTCCAGGCAGTAAACCTCCGGTTGGACACTGAAGCTTTCTTT.

The chain employs TRBV6-1 and TRBJ1-3; 7 bases map to TRBD1. The germline CDR1 and CDR2 sequences are MNHNS and SASEGT. This CDR3 has 15 amino acids. J gave up 1 base and V 6 bases, and 6 bases lay outside the gene matches. The CDR3 protein is CASRLGTESGNTIYF. The CDR3 region has the DNA TGTGCCAGCAGACTCGGGACAGAATCTGGAAACACCATATATTTT.

Comment on this clonotype: One end of the junction fails to match germline, which may point to a read error. V gene TRBV24-1 combines with J gene TRBJ2-1; D is possibly TRBD1 (7 bases). Germline CDR1 is KGHDR and CDR2 is SFDVKD. This CDR3 is 16 amino acids long. CDR3 sequence reads: CATSDLHPGGGNEQFF. Here the CDR3 DNA reads TGTGCCACCAGTGATTTGCATCCAGGGGGAGGCAATGAACAGTTCTTC.